This T cell receptor beta chain was identified during a study of post-analysis software for immune sequencing data (dated by TCRdb to the mid-2010s). General notes on the study: Relapsing-remitting, secondary progressive and progressive-relapsing multiple sclerosis were recorded as disease courses, and subtype annotation was lacking for some patients. The patient repertoires were set against roughly eleven previously published healthy control repertoires from donors whose ages ranged from roughly 6 to 26 years. A subset of samples was prepared in parallel using single-end sample barcoding, then pooled and co-amplified after Illumina adapter ligation. General study outcomes and caveats: Compared with controls, multiple sclerosis patients had significantly lower normalized Chao1 diversity, a finding suggesting substantial peripheral T-cell clonal expansion. The control group was slightly older than the multiple sclerosis patient group. Direct clustering with F measure showed strong co-clustering of samples prepared in the same batch, prompting a batch-effect correction. Patients showed significantly higher frequencies than controls for 4 or 5 TRBV segments, among them TRBV5-6, TRBV5-1 and TRBV20-1.

To demonstrate the VDJtools post-analysis software, TCR beta repertoires were profiled from the peripheral blood of about 14 young patients with multiple sclerosis. Multiple sclerosis patients were children and adolescents aged about 6 to 17 years. The CDR3 starts with the cysteine, ends with the phenylalanine, and has 14 residues. This entry keeps only the CDR3 DNA: 42 bases, framed from base 1. The germline V gene yields MNHEY for CDR1 and SVGAGI for CDR2. V and J are truncated by 4 bases and 5 bases respectively, leaving an intervening sequence of 14 bases. Library preparation was by PCR. Sequencing took place on an Illumina HiSeq 2500. To reduce PCR and sequencing biases, unique molecular identifiers were built into the TCR beta cDNA libraries. Roughly 0.5 million cDNA molecules were obtained per 1 to 10 million input T cells, so each molecule approximated one T cell. The patient libraries were prepared and sequenced with the same protocol used for the earlier healthy control dataset. Samples belonging to the same batch were prepared together, multiplexed and sequenced on a shared HiSeq lane. In the paper's pipeline: Raw barcoded reads were processed with MIGEC, discarding single-read molecular identifier groups before consensus assembly and CDR3 extraction. Clonotype tables were post-analysed with VDJtools, and diversity was normalized by down-sampling all datasets to the smallest sample size. To correct batch-related cross-sample contamination, repertoire overlap clustering matched CDR3 amino acid sequences but not nucleotide sequences. TCRdb reprocessing: public reads trimmed at Q25 with fastp, clones called with MiXCR, in-frame beta chains kept. Rows merge per CDR3 protein into single entries with the most common DNA and genes. TCRdb, rather than the study authors, made the V and J calls. This sample has hundreds of thousands of distinct CDR3 sequences in its table, and about 40% of those were observed once. Together, the top ten hold around 8% of the sample.

Turning to this clonotype: No cognate antigen has been identified for it. Nothing much larger sits one base from this clone, and base qualities are not available.

The sequenced material came from blood. The sequence was obtained from a girl aged 2-10 years with multiple sclerosis. The chain is assembled from TRBV6-5 and TRBJ2-5; the D element could tentatively be TRBD1 or TRBD2, as 5 bases agree for each. The DNA sequence follows: TGTGCCAGCAGTTCCACGAGCGAGGGGGAGACCCAGTACTTC. This encodes CASSSTSEGETQYF.